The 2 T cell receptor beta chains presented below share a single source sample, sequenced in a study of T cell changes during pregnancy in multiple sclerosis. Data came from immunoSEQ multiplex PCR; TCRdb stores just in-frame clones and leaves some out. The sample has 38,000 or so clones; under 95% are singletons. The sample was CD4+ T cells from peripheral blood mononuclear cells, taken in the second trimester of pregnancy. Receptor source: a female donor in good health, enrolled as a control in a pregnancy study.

In DNA form, the CDR3 reads TGTGCCAGCAGCGCGGGACAGGATAATTCACCCCTCCACTTT. Amino acid sequence: CASSAGQDNSPLHF. V gene TRBV7-2 combines with J gene TRBJ1-6, with 8 nucleotides matching TRBD1. The CDR3 runs to 14 residues. The J segment lost 5 bases and the V segment lost 5 bases, leaving 2 bases of the junction unmatched. Germline loops: CDR1 SGHTA, CDR2 FQGNSA.

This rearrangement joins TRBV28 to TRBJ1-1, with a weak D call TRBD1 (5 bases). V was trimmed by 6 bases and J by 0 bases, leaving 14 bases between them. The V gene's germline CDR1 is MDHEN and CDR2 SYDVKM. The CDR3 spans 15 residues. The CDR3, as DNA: TGTGCCAGCAGCGTAACCGGGGGAATGAACACTGAAGCTTTCTTT. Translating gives CASSVTGGMNTEAFF. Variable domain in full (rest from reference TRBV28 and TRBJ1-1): DVKVTQSSRYLVKRTGEKVFLECVQDMDHENMFWYRQDPGLGLRLIYFSYDVKMKEKGDIPEGYSVSREKKERFSLILESASTNQTSMYLCASSVTGGMNTEAFFGQGTRLTVV.